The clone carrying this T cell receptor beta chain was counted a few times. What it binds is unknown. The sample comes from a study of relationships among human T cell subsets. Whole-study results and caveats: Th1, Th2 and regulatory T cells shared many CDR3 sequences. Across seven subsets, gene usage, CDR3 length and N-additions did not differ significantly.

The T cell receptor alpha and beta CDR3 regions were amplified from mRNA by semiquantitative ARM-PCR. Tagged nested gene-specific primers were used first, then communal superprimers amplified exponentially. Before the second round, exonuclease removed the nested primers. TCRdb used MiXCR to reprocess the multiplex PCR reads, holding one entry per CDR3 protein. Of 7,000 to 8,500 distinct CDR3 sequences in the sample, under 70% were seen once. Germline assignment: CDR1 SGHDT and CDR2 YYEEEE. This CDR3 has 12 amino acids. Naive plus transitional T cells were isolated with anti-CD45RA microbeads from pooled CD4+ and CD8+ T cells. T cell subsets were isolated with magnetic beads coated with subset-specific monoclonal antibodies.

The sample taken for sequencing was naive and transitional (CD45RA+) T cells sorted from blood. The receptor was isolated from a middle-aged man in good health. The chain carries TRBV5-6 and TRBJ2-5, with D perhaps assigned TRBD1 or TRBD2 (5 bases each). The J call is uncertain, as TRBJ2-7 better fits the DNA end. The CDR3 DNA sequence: TGTGCCAGCAGTGAAGGGGACCACGAGCAGTACTTC. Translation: CASSEGDHEQYF.